A selection of T cell receptor beta chains follows, all from one sample in a study of cytomegalovirus exposure and HLA in healthy donors. Libraries were prepared by immunoSEQ multiplex PCR; TCRdb keeps only in-frame clonotypes and omits some of them. The specimen's table records fewer than 250,000 clones. Sequenced: PBMCs. The receptors shown here come from a woman aged 25 to 45 in good health and CMV-seropositive. Both conserved end residues are part of each CDR3. D genes are given only for firm matches.

cdr3_nt: TGTGCCAGCAGCCCCCGGGGGGGGATGAACACTGAAGCTTTCTTT; cdr3_aa: CASSPRGGMNTEAFF; j_call: TRBJ1-1; d_call: .; v_call: TRBV7-9
cdr3_nt: TGTGCCAGCAGGCCTCTAGCGGGGGGTAACAATGAGCAGTTCTTC; cdr3_aa: CASRPLAGGNNEQFF; j_call: TRBJ2-1; d_call: TRBD2; v_call: TRBV7-9
cdr3_nt: TGTGCCGGTCTACTCACAGATACGCAGTATTTT; cdr3_aa: CAGLLTDTQYF; j_call: TRBJ2-3; d_call: .; v_call: TRBV2
cdr3_nt: TGTGCCAGTAGTGATATAGGGGGCTCTGGGGCCAACGTCCTGACTTTC; cdr3_aa: CASSDIGGSGANVLTF; j_call: TRBJ2-6; d_call: .; v_call: TRBV19
cdr3_nt: TGTGCCAGCAATCCTAGCGACACCACAGATACGCAGTATTTT; cdr3_aa: CASNPSDTTDTQYF; j_call: TRBJ2-3; d_call: .; v_call: TRBV28
cdr3_nt: TGTGCCAGCAGTGAGGGCCAGATAAACATTCAGTACTTC; cdr3_aa: CASSEGQINIQYF; j_call: TRBJ2-4; d_call: .; v_call: TRBV6-1
cdr3_nt: TGTGCCAGCACCAGAACAGGGGTGGGACCTGTGTACTTC; cdr3_aa: CASTRTGVGPVYF; j_call: TRBJ2-7; d_call: TRBD1; v_call: TRBV2
cdr3_nt: TGTGCCAGCAGTGAAGTCGTCGGGGATACGCAGTATTTT; cdr3_aa: CASSEVVGDTQYF; j_call: TRBJ2-3; d_call: .; v_call: TRBV6-4
cdr3_nt: TGTGCCTGGACCGTGGAGGCTAGCGGGAGACGGAATGAGCAGTTCTTC; cdr3_aa: CAWTVEASGRRNEQFF; j_call: TRBJ2-1; d_call: TRBD2; v_call: TRBV30
cdr3_nt: TGTGCCATCAGTTCGGGACAGGGCATTACCTACAATGAGCAGTTCTTC; cdr3_aa: CAISSGQGITYNEQFF; j_call: TRBJ2-1; d_call: TRBD1; v_call: TRBV10-3